The TCR beta chain under discussion was sequenced for a study of blood T cell repertoires in COVID-19 (dated by TCRdb to 2019 to 2021). Looking at the study overall: Samples from collaborators originated in the United States, Italy and Spain and spanned both the acute and convalescent phases of COVID-19. The prospective study material was composed of cDNA or gDNA derived from T cells, B-cell-depleted T cells, or PBMCs. Deeply sampled blood TCRbeta repertoires from subjects exposed to, actively infected with, or recovered from COVID-19 were included in the dataset. The repertoires were released in a freely available public database intended as a resource for research on the immune response to SARS-CoV-2. Samples were obtained from the ongoing ImmuneRACE study (first 160 participants) and from 1,254 subjects provided by 6 global collaborators. Nearly every sample came with metadata listing a de-identified subject ID, COVID-19 status, age in years and sex. Where available, HLA class I and class II types were taken from metadata supplied by the sample provider and were not determined by assay-based typing.

The paper's findings and limits, for the study overall: How much clinical and demographic metadata was included differed by source and by participant, and the metadata was provided uncurated.

TCRbeta CDR3 regions were amplified from genomic DNA by means of the immunoSEQ Assay, a bias-controlled multiplex PCR. Regarding the original processing steps: The number of nucleated cells in each sample was estimated by amplification of reference gene primers within the assay. To quantify the absolute abundance of each unique TCRbeta CDR3 rearrangement, sequence reads were collapsed and filtered. For each sample, productive Simpson clonality was calculated by taking the square root of Simpson's diversity index across productive rearrangements. TCRdb limited this immuneACCESS table to in-frame rearrangements with V and J called. A share of clones is missing; checked studies link under half to unresolved V genes, and the rest is unexplained. D and trimming were read from the DNA, whereas the V and J calls and clone size are those reported in that table. The sample table contains 140,000 to 150,000 clones; only one count was recorded for 70% to 80% of them. 16% of the sample rests with the top ten.

The CDR3 measures 16 amino acids from cysteine to phenylalanine. Here the CDR3 DNA is all that survives: 48 bases in frame from base 1. The germline V gene yields MGHDK for CDR1 and SYGVNS for CDR2. Clipping removes 0 bases from V and 6 bases from J, with 5 as the unmatched junction base count. To note about this clone: This receptor's antigen is unknown. Per-nucleotide qualities are absent, and no much larger clonotype sits a single base away.

Whole blood was collected in K2EDTA tubes by collaborating institutions according to the institutions' own protocols. Collaborator samples were shipped for TCRbeta analysis as frozen whole blood, isolated PBMCs, or DNA extracted from either sample type. Here the chain combines TRBV25-1 and TRBJ1-4; 9 central bases correspond to TRBD1. The TCR originated in a man aged 50 to 59 with acute or convalescent COVID-19. Sequencing was carried out using peripheral blood. The CDR3 loop reads CASSEYMTGGDEKLFF. In nucleotide form, the sequence is TGTGCCAGCAGTGAATATATGACAGGGGGTGATGAAAAACTGTTTTTT.